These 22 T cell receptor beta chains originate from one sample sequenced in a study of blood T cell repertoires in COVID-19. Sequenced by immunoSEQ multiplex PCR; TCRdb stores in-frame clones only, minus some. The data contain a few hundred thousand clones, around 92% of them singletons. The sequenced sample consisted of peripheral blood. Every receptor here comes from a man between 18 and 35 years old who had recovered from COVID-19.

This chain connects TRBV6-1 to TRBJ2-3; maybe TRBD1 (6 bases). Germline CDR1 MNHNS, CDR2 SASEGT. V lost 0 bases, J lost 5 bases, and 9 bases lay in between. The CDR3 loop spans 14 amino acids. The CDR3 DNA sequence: TGTGCCAGCAGTGAAGCGACAGGCGTAGATACGCAGTATTTT. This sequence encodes CASSEATGVDTQYF.

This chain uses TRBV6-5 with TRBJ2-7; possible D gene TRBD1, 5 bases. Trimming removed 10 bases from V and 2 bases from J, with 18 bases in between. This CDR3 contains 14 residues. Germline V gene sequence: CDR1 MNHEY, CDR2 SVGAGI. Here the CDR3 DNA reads TGTGCCATCCCCTCAAGGGCAGGGCCCTACGAGCAGTACTTC. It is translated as CAIPSRAGPYEQYF.

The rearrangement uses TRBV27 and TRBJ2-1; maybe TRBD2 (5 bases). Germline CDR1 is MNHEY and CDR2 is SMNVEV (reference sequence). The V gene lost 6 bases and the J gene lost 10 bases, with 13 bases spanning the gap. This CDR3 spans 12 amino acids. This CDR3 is CASSPGLLEQFF. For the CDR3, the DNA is TGTGCCAGCAGCCCCGGACTCCTGGAGCAGTTCTTC.

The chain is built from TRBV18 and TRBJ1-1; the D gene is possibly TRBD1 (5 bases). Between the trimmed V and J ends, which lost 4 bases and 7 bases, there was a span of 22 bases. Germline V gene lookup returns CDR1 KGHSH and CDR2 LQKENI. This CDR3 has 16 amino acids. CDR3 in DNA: TGTGCCAGCTCACAGGCAAGCAGGGCTATGGCTGGTGAAGCTTTCTTT. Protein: CASSQASRAMAGEAFF.

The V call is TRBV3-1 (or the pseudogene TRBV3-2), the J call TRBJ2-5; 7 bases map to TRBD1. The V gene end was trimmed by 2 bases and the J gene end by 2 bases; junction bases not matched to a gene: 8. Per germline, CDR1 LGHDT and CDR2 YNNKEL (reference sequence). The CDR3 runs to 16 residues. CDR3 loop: CASSQPGTALQETQYF. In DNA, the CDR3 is TGTGCCAGCAGCCAACCCGGGACAGCGTTACAAGAGACCCAGTACTTC.

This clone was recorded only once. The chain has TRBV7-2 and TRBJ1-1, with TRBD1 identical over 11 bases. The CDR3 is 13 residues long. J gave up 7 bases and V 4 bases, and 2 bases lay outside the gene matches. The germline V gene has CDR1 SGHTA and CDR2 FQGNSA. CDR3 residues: CASSWTGGSEAFF. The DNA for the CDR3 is TGTGCCAGCAGCTGGACAGGGGGCAGTGAAGCTTTCTTT.

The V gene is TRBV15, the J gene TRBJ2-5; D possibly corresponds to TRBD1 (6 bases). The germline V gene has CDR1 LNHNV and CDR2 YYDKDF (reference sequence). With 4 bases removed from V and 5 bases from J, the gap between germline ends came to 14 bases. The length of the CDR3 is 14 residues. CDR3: CATSMGAAGETQYF. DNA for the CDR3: TGTGCCACCAGCATGGGGGCCGCCGGGGAGACCCAGTACTTC.

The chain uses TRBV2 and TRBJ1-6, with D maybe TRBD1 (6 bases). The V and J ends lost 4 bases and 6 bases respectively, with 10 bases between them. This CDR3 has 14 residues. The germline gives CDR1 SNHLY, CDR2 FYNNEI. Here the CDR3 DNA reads TGTGCCAGCAGTGGGAGGACAGCTAATTCACCCCTCCACTTT. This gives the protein CASSGRTANSPLHF.

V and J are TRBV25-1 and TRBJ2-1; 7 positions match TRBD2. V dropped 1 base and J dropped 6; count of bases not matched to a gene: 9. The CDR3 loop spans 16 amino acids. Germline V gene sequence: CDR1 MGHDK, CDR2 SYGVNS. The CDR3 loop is CASSESMGLPFNEQFF. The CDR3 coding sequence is TGTGCCAGCAGTGAATCGATGGGACTACCATTCAATGAGCAGTTCTTC.

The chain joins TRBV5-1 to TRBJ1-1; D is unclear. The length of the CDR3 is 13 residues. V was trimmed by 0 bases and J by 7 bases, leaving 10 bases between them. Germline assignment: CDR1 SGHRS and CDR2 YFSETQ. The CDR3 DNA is TGCGCCAGCAGCTTGGGGAACGGACTTGAAGCTTTCTTT. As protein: CASSLGNGLEAFF.

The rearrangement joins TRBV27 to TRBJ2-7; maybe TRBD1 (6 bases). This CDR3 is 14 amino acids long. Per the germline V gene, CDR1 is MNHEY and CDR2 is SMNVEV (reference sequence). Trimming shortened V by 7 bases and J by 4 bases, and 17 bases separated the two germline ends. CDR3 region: CASKRQGRGYEQYF. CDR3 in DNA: TGTGCCAGCAAACGCCAAGGCAGGGGATACGAGCAGTACTTC.

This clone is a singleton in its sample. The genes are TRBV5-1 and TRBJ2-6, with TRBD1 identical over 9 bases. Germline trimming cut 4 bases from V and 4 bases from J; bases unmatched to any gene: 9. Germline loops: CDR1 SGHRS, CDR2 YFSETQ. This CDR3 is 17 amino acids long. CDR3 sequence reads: CASSLGDRGYGANVLTF. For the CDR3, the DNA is TGCGCCAGCAGCCTCGGAGACAGGGGGTACGGGGCCAACGTCCTGACTTTC.

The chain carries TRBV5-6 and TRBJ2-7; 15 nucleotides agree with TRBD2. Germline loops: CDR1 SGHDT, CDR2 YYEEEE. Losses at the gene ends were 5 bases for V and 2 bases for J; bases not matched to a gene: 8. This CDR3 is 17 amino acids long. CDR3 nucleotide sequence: TGTGCCAGCAGGGTGGGACTAGCGGGGGGACGACCCTACGAGCAGTACTTC. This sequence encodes CASRVGLAGGRPYEQYF.

The CDR3 loop reads CAIQEGGLGSYNSPLHF. CDR3 DNA: TGTGCCATACAGGAGGGTGGACTCGGTTCCTATAATTCACCCCTCCACTTT. This chain links TRBV10-3 with TRBJ1-6; TRBD1 might be the D (5 bases). This CDR3 comprises 17 residues. The V end lost 9 bases, the J end lost 1 base, and 19 bases lay between the germline ends. Germline V gene sequence: CDR1 ENHRY, CDR2 SYGVKD.

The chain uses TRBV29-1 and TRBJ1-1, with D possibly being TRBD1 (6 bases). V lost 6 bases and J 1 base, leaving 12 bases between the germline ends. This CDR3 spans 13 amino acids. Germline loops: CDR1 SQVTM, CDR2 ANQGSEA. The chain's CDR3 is CSVVRDKNTEAFF. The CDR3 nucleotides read TGCAGCGTGGTCCGGGACAAGAACACTGAAGCTTTCTTT.

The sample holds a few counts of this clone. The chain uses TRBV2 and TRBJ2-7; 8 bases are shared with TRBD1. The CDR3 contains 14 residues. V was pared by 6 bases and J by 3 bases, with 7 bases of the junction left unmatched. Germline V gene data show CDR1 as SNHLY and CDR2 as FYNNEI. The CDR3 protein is CASSLQGDGYEQYF. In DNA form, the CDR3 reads TGTGCCAGCAGCTTACAGGGGGACGGCTACGAGCAGTACTTC.

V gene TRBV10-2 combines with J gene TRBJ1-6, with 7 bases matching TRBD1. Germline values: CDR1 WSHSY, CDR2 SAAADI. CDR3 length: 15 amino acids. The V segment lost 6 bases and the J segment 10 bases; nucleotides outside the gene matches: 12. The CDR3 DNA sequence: TGCGCCAGCAGGAGACAGGGAATCTCTAAGTCACCCCTCCACTTT. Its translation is CASRRQGISKSPLHF.

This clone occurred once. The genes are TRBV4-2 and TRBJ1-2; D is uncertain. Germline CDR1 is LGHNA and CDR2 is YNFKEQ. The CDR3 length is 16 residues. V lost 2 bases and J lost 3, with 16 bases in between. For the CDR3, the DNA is TGTGCCAGCAGCCAACTCGGTGAGGCGGCTGACTATGGCTACACCTTC. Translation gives CASSQLGEAADYGYTF.

CDR3 in DNA: TGTGCCAGCAGCCCCCGGACTAGCGCAAGTCCGTACGAGCAGTACTTC. Translating it yields CASSPRTSASPYEQYF. This chain uses TRBV5-8 with TRBJ2-7; 9 bases align to TRBD2. Germline values: CDR1 SGHTS, CDR2 YDEGEE. J gave up 4 bases and V 4 bases, and 12 bases lay outside the gene matches. There are 16 residues in the CDR3.

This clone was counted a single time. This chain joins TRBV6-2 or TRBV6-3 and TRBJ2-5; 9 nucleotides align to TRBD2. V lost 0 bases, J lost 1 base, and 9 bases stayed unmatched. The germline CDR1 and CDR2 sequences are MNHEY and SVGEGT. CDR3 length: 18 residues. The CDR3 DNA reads TGTGCCAGCAGTTACTCGGGGTTTCTAGCGGGGATCCAAGAGACCCAGTACTTC. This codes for CASSYSGFLAGIQETQYF.

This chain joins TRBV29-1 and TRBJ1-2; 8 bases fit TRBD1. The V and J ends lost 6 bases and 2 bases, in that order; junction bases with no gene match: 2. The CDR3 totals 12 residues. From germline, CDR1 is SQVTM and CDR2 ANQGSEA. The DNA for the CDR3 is TGCAGCGTGACAGGGGAAAACTATGGCTACACCTTC. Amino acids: CSVTGENYGYTF.

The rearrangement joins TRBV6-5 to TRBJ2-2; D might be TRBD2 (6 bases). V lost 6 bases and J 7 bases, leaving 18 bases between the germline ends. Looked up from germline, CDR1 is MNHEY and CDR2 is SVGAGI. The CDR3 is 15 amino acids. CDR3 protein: CASRPTPGVVGELFF. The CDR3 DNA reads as TGTGCCAGCAGACCAACCCCGGGAGTGGTCGGGGAGCTGTTTTTT.